The clone carrying this TCR beta chain has just a few counts. Antigen unknown. Expressed TCRB transcripts got sequenced, as all isolated RNA was reverse transcribed. TCRdb keeps only in-frame clones here, not all; method: immunoSEQ multiplex PCR. The sample has approximately 280,000 clones; about 15% are singletons. CD4+ naive, central memory, regulatory and stem cell-like memory subsets were isolated by sorting on CD45RO/CCR7/CD25/CD127/CD95/CD27. The data derive from a study of beta chain features in type 1 diabetes. The germline V gene encodes CDR1 SGHAT and CDR2 FQNNGV. This CDR3 region has 13 residues. V was shortened by 1 base and J by 3 bases, with 6 bases between the two germline ends. Study-level points and caveats: A closer apparent resemblance between naive, central memory and Treg TCRB repertoires was seen in patients than in healthy donors. In all four CD4+ subsets, TCRB CDR3 length was significantly, moderately reduced in type 1 diabetes.

The sequence came from a man aged 18 to 30 with type 1 diabetes. The rearrangement uses TRBV11-2 and TRBJ1-2; D gene uncertain. Sequenced sample: naive CD4+ T cells from blood. CDR3 DNA: TGTGCCAGCAGCTTAGTAGTGGACTATGGCTACACCTTC. Protein sequence: CASSLVVDYGYTF.